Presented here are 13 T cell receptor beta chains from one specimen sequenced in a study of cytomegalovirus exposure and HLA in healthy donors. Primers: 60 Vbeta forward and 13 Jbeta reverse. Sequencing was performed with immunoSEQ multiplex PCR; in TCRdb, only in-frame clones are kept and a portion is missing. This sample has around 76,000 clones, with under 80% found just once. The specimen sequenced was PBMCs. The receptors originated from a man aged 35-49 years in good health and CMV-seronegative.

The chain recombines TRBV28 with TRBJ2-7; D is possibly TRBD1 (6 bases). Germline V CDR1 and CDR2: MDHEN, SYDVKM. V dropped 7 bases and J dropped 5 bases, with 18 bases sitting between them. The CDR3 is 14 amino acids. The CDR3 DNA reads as TGTGCCAGCAAGAGGGACACCAGGGTCCACGAGCAGTACTTC. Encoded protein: CASKRDTRVHEQYF.

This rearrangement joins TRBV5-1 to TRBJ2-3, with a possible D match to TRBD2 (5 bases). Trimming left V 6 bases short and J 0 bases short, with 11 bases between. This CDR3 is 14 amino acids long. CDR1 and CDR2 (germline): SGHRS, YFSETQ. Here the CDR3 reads CASNVRGSTDTQYF. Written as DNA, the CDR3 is TGCGCCAGCAATGTCCGAGGGAGCACAGATACGCAGTATTTT.

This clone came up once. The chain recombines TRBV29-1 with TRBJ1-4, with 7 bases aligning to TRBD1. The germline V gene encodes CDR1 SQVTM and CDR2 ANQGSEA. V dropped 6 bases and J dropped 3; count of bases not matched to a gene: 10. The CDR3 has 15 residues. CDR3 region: CSVRNTGDSNEKLFF. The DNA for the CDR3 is TGCAGCGTCCGGAATACAGGGGATTCTAATGAAAAACTGTTTTTT.

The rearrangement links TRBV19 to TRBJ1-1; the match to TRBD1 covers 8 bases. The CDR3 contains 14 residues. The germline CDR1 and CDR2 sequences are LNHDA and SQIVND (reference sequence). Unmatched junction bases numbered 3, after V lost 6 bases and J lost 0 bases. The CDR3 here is CASRKDRVNTEAFF. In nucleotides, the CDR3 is TGTGCCAGTAGAAAGGACAGGGTGAACACTGAAGCTTTCTTT.

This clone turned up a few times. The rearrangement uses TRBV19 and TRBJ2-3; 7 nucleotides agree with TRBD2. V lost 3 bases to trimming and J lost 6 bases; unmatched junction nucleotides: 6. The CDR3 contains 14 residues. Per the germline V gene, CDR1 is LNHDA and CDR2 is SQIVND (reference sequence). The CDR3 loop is CASSMVLAADTQYF. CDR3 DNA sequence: TGTGCCAGTAGTATGGTGCTAGCGGCGGATACGCAGTATTTT.

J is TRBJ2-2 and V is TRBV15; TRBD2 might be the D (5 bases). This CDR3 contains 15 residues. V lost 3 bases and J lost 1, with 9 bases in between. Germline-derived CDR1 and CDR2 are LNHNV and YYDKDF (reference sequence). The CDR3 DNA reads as TGTGCCACCAGCAGGACGGAGGTGAACACCGGGGAGCTGTTTTTT. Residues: CATSRTEVNTGELFF.

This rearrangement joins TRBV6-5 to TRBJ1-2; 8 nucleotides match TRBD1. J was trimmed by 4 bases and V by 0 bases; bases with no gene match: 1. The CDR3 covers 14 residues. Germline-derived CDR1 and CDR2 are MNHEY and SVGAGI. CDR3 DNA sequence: TGTGCCAGCAGTTACTCGGGACAGGCCTATGGCTACACCTTC. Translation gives CASSYSGQAYGYTF.

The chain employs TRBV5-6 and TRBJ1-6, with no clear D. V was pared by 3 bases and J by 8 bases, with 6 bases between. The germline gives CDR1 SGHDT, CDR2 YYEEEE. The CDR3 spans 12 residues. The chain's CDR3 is CASSSRYSPLHF. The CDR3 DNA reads TGTGCCAGCAGCTCCCGGTATTCACCCCTCCACTTT.

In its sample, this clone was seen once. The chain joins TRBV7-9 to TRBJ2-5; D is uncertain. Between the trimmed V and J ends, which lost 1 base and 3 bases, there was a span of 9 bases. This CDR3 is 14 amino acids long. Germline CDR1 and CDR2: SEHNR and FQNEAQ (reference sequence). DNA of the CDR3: TGTGCCAGCAGCTTAGGACATACCGAAGAGACCCAGTACTTC. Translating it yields CASSLGHTEETQYF.

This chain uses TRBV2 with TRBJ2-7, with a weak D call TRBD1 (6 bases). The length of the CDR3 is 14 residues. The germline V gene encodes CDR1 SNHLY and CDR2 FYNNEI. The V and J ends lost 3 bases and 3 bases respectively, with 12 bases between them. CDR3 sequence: CASSDGTWGYEQYF. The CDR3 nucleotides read TGTGCCAGCAGTGATGGGACATGGGGCTACGAGCAGTACTTC.

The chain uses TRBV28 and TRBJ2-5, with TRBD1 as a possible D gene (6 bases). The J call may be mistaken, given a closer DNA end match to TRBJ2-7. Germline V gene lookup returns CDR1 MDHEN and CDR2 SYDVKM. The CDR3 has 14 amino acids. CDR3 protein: CASSFGGQPYEQYF. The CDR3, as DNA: TGTGCCAGCAGCTTTGGTGGACAGCCCTACGAGCAGTACTTC.

This CDR3 is CASSAWEYTGELFF. Written as DNA, the CDR3 is TGTGCCAGCAGCGCTTGGGAGTACACCGGGGAGCTGTTTTTT. This sequence joins TRBV14 and TRBJ2-2, with D perhaps TRBD2 (5 bases). V was cut by 5 bases and J by 3 bases, with 10 bases left in between. The germline CDR1 and CDR2 sequences are SGHDN and FVKESK. The CDR3 sequence is 14 residues long.

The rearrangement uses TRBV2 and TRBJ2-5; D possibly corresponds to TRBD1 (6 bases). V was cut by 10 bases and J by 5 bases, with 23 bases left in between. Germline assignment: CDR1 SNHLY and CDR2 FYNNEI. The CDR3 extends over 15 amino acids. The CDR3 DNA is TGTGCCACCGCTTCCGGGACACCGGTATCGGAGACCCAGTACTTC. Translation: CATASGTPVSETQYF.